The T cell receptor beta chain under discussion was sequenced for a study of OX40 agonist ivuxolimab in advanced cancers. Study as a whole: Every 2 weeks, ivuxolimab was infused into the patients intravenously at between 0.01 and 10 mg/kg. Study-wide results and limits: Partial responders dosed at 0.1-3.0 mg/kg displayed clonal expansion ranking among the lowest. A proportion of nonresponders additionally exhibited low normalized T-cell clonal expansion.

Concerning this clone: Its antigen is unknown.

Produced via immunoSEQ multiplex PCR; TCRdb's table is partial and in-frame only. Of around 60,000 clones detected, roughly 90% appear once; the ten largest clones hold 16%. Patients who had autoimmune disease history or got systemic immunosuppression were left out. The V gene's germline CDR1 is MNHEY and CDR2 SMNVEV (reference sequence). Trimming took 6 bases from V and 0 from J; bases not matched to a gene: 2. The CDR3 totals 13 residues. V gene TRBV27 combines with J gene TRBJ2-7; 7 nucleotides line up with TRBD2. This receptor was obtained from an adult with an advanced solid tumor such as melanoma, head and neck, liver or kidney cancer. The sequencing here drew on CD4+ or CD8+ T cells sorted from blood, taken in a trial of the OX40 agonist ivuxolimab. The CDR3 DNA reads TGTGCCAGCAGCGGGAGGACCTCCTACGAGCAGTACTTC. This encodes CASSGRTSYEQYF.